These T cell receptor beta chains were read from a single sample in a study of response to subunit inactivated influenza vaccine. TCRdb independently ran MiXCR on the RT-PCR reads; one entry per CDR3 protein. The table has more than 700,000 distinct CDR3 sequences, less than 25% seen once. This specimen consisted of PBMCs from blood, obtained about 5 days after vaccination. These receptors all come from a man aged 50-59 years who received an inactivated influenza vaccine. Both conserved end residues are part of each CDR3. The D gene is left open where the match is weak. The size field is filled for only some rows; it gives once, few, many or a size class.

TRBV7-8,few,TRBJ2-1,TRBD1,CASKGANNEQFF,TGTGCCAGCAAGGGGGCCAACAATGAGCAGTTCTTC
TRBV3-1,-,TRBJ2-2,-,CASSQKGVTNTGELFF,TGTGCCAGCAGCCAAAAGGGGGTTACGAACACCGGGGAGCTGTTTTTT
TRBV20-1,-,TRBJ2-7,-,CSARERWEQYF,TGCAGTGCTAGAGAGAGGTGGGAGCAGTACTTC
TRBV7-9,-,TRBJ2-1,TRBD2,CASSLATLAGDPFF,TGTGCCAGCAGCTTAGCTACCCTAGCGGGAGATCCGTTCTTC
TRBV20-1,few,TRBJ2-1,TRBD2,CSASILGGIYNEQFF,TGCAGTGCTAGCATACTGGGAGGGATCTACAATGAGCAGTTCTTC
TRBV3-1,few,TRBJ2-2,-,CASSGWDTNTGELFF,TGTGCCAGCAGCGGCTGGGACACCAACACCGGGGAGCTGTTTTTT
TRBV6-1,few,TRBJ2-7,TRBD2,CASSIGVRGDGSYEQYF,TGTGCCAGCAGCATAGGGGTCCGGGGGGACGGATCCTACGAGCAGTACTTC
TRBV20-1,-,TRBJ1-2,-,CSAADSHYGYTF,TGCAGTGCTGCGGACAGCCACTATGGCTACACCTTC
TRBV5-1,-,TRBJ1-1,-,CASNQGGQNEAFF,TGCGCCAGCAACCAAGGAGGGCAGAATGAAGCTTTCTTT
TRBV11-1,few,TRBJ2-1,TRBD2,CASSPSLKRGGVSYNEQFF,TGTGCCAGCAGCCCGTCCCTTAAGCGGGGGGGCGTGTCCTACAATGAGCAGTTCTTC
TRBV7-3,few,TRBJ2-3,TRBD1,CASSTGTGGTDTQYF,TGTGCCAGCAGTACCGGGACAGGGGGCACAGATACGCAGTATTTT
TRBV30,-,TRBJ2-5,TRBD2,CAWSAGLAGFQETQYF,TGTGCCTGGAGTGCAGGACTAGCGGGGTTCCAAGAGACCCAGTACTTC
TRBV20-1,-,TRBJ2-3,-,CSASHRDPTDTQYF,TGCAGTGCTAGTCACAGGGATCCCACAGATACGCAGTATTTT
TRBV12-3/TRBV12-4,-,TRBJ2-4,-,CASSPGAGAKNIQYF,TGTGCCAGCAGTCCGGGAGCGGGAGCCAAAAACATTCAGTACTTC
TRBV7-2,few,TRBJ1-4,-,CASTEHYVDEKLFF,TGTGCCAGCACCGAGCATTATGTTGATGAAAAACTGTTTTTT
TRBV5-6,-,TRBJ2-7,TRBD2,CASSNGLADSYEQYF,TGTGCCAGCAGCAACGGACTAGCGGATTCCTACGAGCAGTACTTC
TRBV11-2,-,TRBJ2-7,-,CASSLISGDSYEQYF,TGTGCCAGCAGCTTAATTAGTGGGGACTCCTACGAGCAGTACTTC
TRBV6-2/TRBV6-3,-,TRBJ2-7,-,CASSFRTISYEQYF,TGTGCCAGCAGTTTCCGCACGATCTCCTACGAGCAGTACTTC